This entry features one T cell receptor beta chain sequence. This clonotype was observed a few times. The specificity of this receptor is unknown. No base quality values were provided; no much bigger clone lies one nucleotide off. The roughly 38 donors, aged roughly 6 to 100 years, were systemically healthy Caucasian individuals from Russia. Each donor gave approximately 9.3 milliliters of peripheral blood, collected into EDTA-treated Vacutainer tubes. Ficoll-Paque density-gradient centrifugation was used to isolate PBMCs, with at least 7 million obtained per sample. Total RNA, at least 6 micrograms per sample, was extracted from PBMCs with Trizol reagent. Naive CD45RAhigh/CD27high T cell percentages were measured by flow cytometry on a PBMC aliquot from every donor. Library construction relied on 5' RACE. Sequencing instrument: Illumina HiSeq 2500. A second PCR of roughly 6 to 11 cycles was run with a J-beta primer mix and a sample-barcoded 5' primer. A template-switch 5' adaptor carrying 12 random nucleotides introduced a unique molecular identifier onto each TCR beta cDNA molecule. At least 2.5 million CDR3-containing paired-end reads were obtained from each sample. First-strand cDNA synthesis was performed from all RNA using the Mint cDNA synthesis kit, with priming by a TRBC-specific oligonucleotide. Following uracil-DNA glycosylase treatment, all cDNA underwent a first 18-cycle PCR with the universal primers M1SS and BC2_uni_R. The study's own analysis went as follows. Normalization of each sample was performed by random selection of 1 million high-quality reads, each carrying a distinct molecular identifier. Instead of being binned into consensus sequences, reads that shared molecular identifiers were thrown out. MiTCR, with a Q25 quality threshold and the strictest error-elimination algorithm, was used for CDR3 identification, clonotype clustering and error correction. A nonparametric unseen species model with Euler transformation was used to estimate a lower bound on total TCR beta diversity. The public reads were quality trimmed at Q25 with fastp and then assembled into clones with MiXCR by TCRdb, keeping productive beta chains. Rows are unified per CDR3 protein, each entry keeping the most common DNA and genes. TCRdb's processing, not the study's, gives the V and J calls here. This sample lists roughly 1.5 million distinct CDR3 sequences; under 55% were detected once. The ten most abundant clones make up about 3.8% of the sample.

The data were taken from a study of blood T cells in healthy people across ages (dated by TCRdb to about 2015). Regarding the research as a whole: In model experiments, template switching captured roughly one uniquely barcoded TCR beta cDNA molecule for every two T cells. Donors of different ages were randomly distributed across sequencing lanes to avoid experimental bias. For two donors (one aged 18 to 30 and one aged 80 or older), the study analyzed two additional independent replicas of 1 million unique cDNA reads from the same blood draw. Donors were grouped into four age groups: young (average about 15 years), middle-aged (39), aged (over 55) and long-lived (just over 80). Age-related changes in TCR beta repertoire diversity were measured in the study by deep sequencing normalized with unique cDNA molecular identifiers. Points the paper makes about the study in general: A strong correlation was found between observed TCR beta diversity and the percentage of naive T cells measured by flow cytometry. Conclusive comparison of naive and antigen-experienced compartments was prevented by the profiling of bulk unsorted PBMCs. The CMV infection status of donors was not known, potentially confounding age-related changes in expanded clonotypes. Compared with the aged group, the long-lived group had more naive CD4+ T cells, fewer expanded clones and increased TCR diversity, a pattern suggesting age selection. Estimates of total diversity based on one million sequenced T cells were considered lower bounds and underestimates. As age increased, observed TCR beta diversity per million T cells dropped in a roughly linear way, and a significant reduction was already evident by age about 40.

CDR1 and CDR2 were assigned from the germline V gene as SNHLY and FYNNEI. V gives up 4 bases and J gives up 3 bases, and the segment between their germline ends measures 15 bases. Spanning cysteine to phenylalanine, the CDR3 consists of 15 amino acids. Solely the CDR3 DNA is kept, with 45 bases framed from the first base. The sequenced sample was blood. The chain is encoded by TRBV2 joined to TRBJ1-2; there is no confident call for the D gene. The clonotype was recovered from a woman aged 18-35 years in good health. The sequenced DNA is TGTGCCAGCAGTGGTTGGAGGGTCCATGACTATGGCTACACCTTC. Translated, this gives CASSGWRVHDYGYTF.